Each of the 31 T cell receptor beta chains below was sequenced from the same sample in a study of CD8 T cells in ankylosing spondylitis. TCRdb reprocessed the 5' RACE reads via MiXCR and lists one record per CDR3 protein. The table has roughly 180,000 distinct CDR3 sequences, approximately 13% seen once; the top ten hold approximately 10%. The specimen was blood, either unsorted or a sorted T cell fraction (not recorded which). Source of these receptors: a female donor with ankylosing spondylitis or in good health (not recorded which).

This clonotype was seen at least ten times. J is TRBJ1-1 and V is TRBV12-3 or TRBV12-4; TRBD1 is a possible D gene (6 bases). The CDR3 runs 13 residues. Deletions cut 5 bases from V and 8 bases from J, with 15 bases between. The CDR3 sequence: CASSIGQKEEAFF. The CDR3 DNA is TGTGCCAGCAGTATCGGACAGAAAGAGGAAGCTTTCTTT.

This clonotype has a count of ten or more. The rearrangement joins TRBV20-1 to TRBJ1-2; D is undetermined. Trimming took off 3 bases at V and 4 bases at J, with 18 bases between the two ends. Germline V gene lookup returns CDR1 DFQATT and CDR2 SNEGSKA (reference sequence). CDR3 size: 15 residues. CDR3 in amino acids: CSARKIEGGGYGYTF. The DNA of the CDR3 is TGCAGTGCTAGGAAGATCGAGGGAGGTGGCTATGGCTACACCTTC.

A few counts support this clonotype. The rearrangement links TRBV5-4 to TRBJ2-7; 10 nucleotides match TRBD2. The V and J ends lost 0 bases and 3 bases, in that order; junction bases with no gene match: 6. Germline CDR1 SGHNT, CDR2 YYREEE (reference sequence). The CDR3 runs to 16 residues. CDR3 sequence reads: CASSLVRTSGNYEQYF. For the CDR3, the DNA is TGTGCCAGCAGCTTGGTTCGGACTAGCGGAAACTACGAGCAGTACTTC.

This clonotype was recorded a few times. The chain employs TRBV12-3 or TRBV12-4 and TRBJ2-5; TRBD2 agrees at 8 bases. The CDR3 has 19 residues. Germline trimming cut 1 base from V and 5 bases from J; bases unmatched to any gene: 18. The DNA for the CDR3 is TGTGCCAGCAGTTTAGTTAATACTAGCGGCGTACCAAAGGGTGAGACCCAGTACTTC. Translation gives CASSLVNTSGVPKGETQYF.

This chain joins TRBV20-1 and TRBJ2-1; 8 bases map to TRBD2. Germline-derived CDR1 and CDR2 are DFQATT and SNEGSKA (reference sequence). V was pared by 3 bases and J by 7 bases, with 14 bases of the junction left unmatched. The length of the CDR3 is 16 residues. CDR3 DNA: TGCAGTGCTAGCAGCCGCGGGAGGCCCAACGGGAATGAGCAGTTCTTC. This encodes CSASSRGRPNGNEQFF.

Only a few counts were recorded for this clonotype. V and J are TRBV7-2 and TRBJ2-2, with D maybe TRBD2 (6 bases). Trimming cost V 3 bases and J 2 bases, with 13 bases left between them. The CDR3 is 16 residues long. Germline CDR1 is SGHTA and CDR2 is FQGNSA. CDR3 amino acids: CASSLWETSNTGELFF. The DNA of the CDR3 is TGTGCCAGCAGCTTGTGGGAAACTAGCAACACCGGGGAGCTGTTTTTT.

This clonotype has ten or more counts. The chain recombines TRBV3-1 with TRBJ2-1; 14 nucleotides line up with TRBD2. This CDR3 has 15 residues. In germline, CDR1 is LGHDT, CDR2 YNNKEL (reference sequence). With V trimmed by 7 bases and J by 5 bases, 4 bases remained unmatched. CDR3 region: CASTRTSGRNNEQFF. The CDR3, as DNA: TGTGCCAGCACCAGGACTAGCGGGAGGAACAATGAGCAGTTCTTC.

The V call is TRBV7-2, the J call TRBJ2-7; tentatively, D is TRBD1 (6 bases). The ends were cut back, 5 bases at V and 2 bases at J, with 16 bases in the middle. The CDR3 covers 15 residues. Germline V CDR1 and CDR2: SGHTA, FQGNSA. CDR3 loop: CASSIQGSDPYEQYF. DNA of the CDR3: TGTGCCAGCAGCATACAGGGATCAGATCCCTACGAGCAGTACTTC.

This clonotype was seen many times. The chain employs TRBV12-3 or TRBV12-4 and TRBJ2-7; 13 positions match TRBD2. Trimming removed 7 bases from V and 3 bases from J; junction bases left unmatched: 12. This CDR3 has 17 amino acids. The CDR3 region is CASIPPWTSGRSYEQYF. CDR3 sequence (DNA): TGTGCCAGCATCCCCCCTTGGACTAGCGGGAGAAGCTACGAGCAGTACTTC.

This clonotype was observed at least ten times. This chain uses TRBV19 with TRBJ1-1; D gene uncertain. V shed 5 bases and J shed 1 base, with 5 bases lying between them. This CDR3 has 12 residues. CDR1 and CDR2 from the germline V gene are LNHDA and SQIVND (reference sequence). CDR3: CASSVRNTEAFF. CDR3 bases: TGTGCCAGTAGTGTGAGGAACACTGAAGCTTTCTTT. The variable domain in full, completed from reference TRBV19 and TRBJ1-1, reads DGGITQSPKYLFRKEGQNVTLSCEQNLNHDAMYWYRQDPGQGLRLIYYSQIVNDFQKGDIAEGYSVSREKKESFPLTVTSAQKNPTAFYLCASSVRNTEAFFGQGTRLTVV.

This clonotype has ten or more counts. The chain joins TRBV7-2 to TRBJ1-2; 11 bases agree with TRBD1. The CDR3 is 16 amino acids. The germline CDR1 and CDR2 sequences are SGHTA and FQGNSA. V lost 1 base and J lost 5; bases outside the gene matches: 6. The CDR3: CASSLGRTGGGYGYTF. CDR3 DNA: TGTGCCAGCAGCTTAGGGCGGACAGGGGGCGGGTATGGCTACACCTTC.

The chain combines TRBV18 with TRBJ1-1; the D is unclear. With 8 bases removed from V and 2 bases from J, the gap between germline ends came to 15 bases. Germline V gene data show CDR1 as KGHSH and CDR2 as LQKENI. This CDR3 is built from 14 residues. The CDR3: CASAPRGANTEAFF. The CDR3 DNA reads as TGTGCCAGCGCCCCCCGGGGAGCTAACACTGAAGCTTTCTTT.

The rearrangement uses TRBV11-2 and TRBJ2-1, with D perhaps TRBD2 (5 bases). Trimming took 2 bases from V and 0 from J, leaving 17 bases between them. The CDR3 loop spans 18 amino acids. CDR1 is SGHAT and CDR2 is FQNNGV in the germline V gene. The DNA of the CDR3 is TGTGCCAGCAGCTTATCCGTCCTAGCCGGGATCTCCTACAATGAGCAGTTCTTC. Translated, it gives CASSLSVLAGISYNEQFF.

This chain uses TRBV12-3 or TRBV12-4 with TRBJ2-5; 10 bases map to TRBD1. Trimming at V came to 4 bases and at J to 6 bases, leaving 8 bases not matched to a gene. The CDR3 consists of 15 residues. CDR3 DNA: TGTGCCAGCAGTTCCGGGACAGGGGTTGGAAAGACCCAGTACTTC. This sequence encodes CASSSGTGVGKTQYF.

This clonotype was counted many times. The CDR3 sequence: CASSLLAGVVDTQYF. CDR3 DNA sequence: TGTGCCAGCAGTTTACTAGCGGGAGTGGTAGATACGCAGTATTTT. V is TRBV28 and J is TRBJ2-3, with TRBD2 matching over 10 bases. Germline loops: CDR1 MDHEN, CDR2 SYDVKM. The junction had 4 bases not matched to a gene; V was cut back by 2 bases and J by 5 bases. This CDR3 comprises 15 residues. Filled out from reference TRBV28 and TRBJ2-3, the complete variable domain reads DVKVTQSSRYLVKRTGEKVFLECVQDMDHENMFWYRQDPGLGLRLIYFSYDVKMKEKGDIPEGYSVSREKKERFSLILESASTNQTSMYLCASSLLAGVVDTQYFGPGTRLTVL.

At least ten counts were recorded for this clonotype. CDR3: CASSLVLDLGFEQFF. Here the CDR3 DNA reads TGTGCCAGCAGCTTAGTCCTAGATTTAGGATTTGAGCAGTTCTTC. J is TRBJ2-1 and V is TRBV7-2; the D is unclear. The CDR3 totals 15 residues. V lost 1 base to trimming and J lost 9 bases, with 16 bases between them. CDR1 SGHTA and CDR2 FQGNSA come from the germline V gene.

This clonotype was seen repeatedly, ten times or more. The V call is TRBV7-2, the J call TRBJ1-5; D not resolved. The V gene lost 1 base and the J gene lost 6 bases, with 4 bases spanning the gap. The CDR3 length is 12 residues. CDR1 and CDR2 (germline): SGHTA, FQGNSA. CDR3 sequence reads: CASSLDRQPQHF. The CDR3 coding sequence is TGTGCCAGCAGCTTAGACCGTCAGCCCCAGCATTTT. The variable domain in full, completed from reference TRBV7-2 and TRBJ1-5, reads GAGVSQSPSNKVTEKGKDVELRCDPISGHTALYWYRQSLGQGLEFLIYFQGNSAPDKSGLPSDRFSAERTGGSVSTLTIQRTQQEDSAVYLCASSLDRQPQHFGDGTRLSIL.

This clonotype was detected only a few times. The chain joins TRBV5-5 to TRBJ2-1, with 11 positions matching TRBD1. V was clipped by 3 bases and J by 9 bases; unmatched bases: 5. The CDR3 is 14 amino acids. Germline CDR1 and CDR2: SGHKS and YYEKEE (reference sequence). The CDR3 DNA reads as TGTGCCAGCAGCTGGGGACAGGGGGTCCCTGAGCAGTTCTTC. Residues: CASSWGQGVPEQFF.

This clonotype was found many times. The chain joins TRBV24-1 to TRBJ1-1, with D possibly matching TRBD1 (5 bases). CDR1 is KGHDR and CDR2 is SFDVKD in the germline V gene. This CDR3 has 13 residues. Trimming pared 7 bases from V and 0 bases from J, leaving 8 bases between. The CDR3 bases are TGTGCCACCAGGGGGGAGCTGAACACTGAAGCTTTCTTT. This codes for CATRGELNTEAFF.

This clonotype was detected only a few times. The rearrangement links TRBV9 to TRBJ2-7; 14 bases line up with TRBD2. V trimming: 4 bases; J trimming: 0 bases; junction bases outside the gene matches: 3. CDR1 is SGDLS, CDR2 YYNGEE, per germline. The CDR3 is made up of 16 amino acids. CDR3 protein: CASSRGLAGDSYEQYF. CDR3 in DNA: TGTGCCAGCAGCAGGGGACTAGCGGGAGACTCCTACGAGCAGTACTTC.

The chain joins TRBV2 to TRBJ1-5; D possibly corresponds to TRBD1 (6 bases). Trimming cost V 7 bases and J 0 bases, with 25 bases left between them. The CDR3 consists of 19 residues. Germline values: CDR1 SNHLY, CDR2 FYNNEI. The CDR3 DNA reads TGTGCCAGCAATTTTACAGGGCTCAAACCGAATCTTAGCAATCAGCCCCAGCATTTT. This gives the protein CASNFTGLKPNLSNQPQHF.

This clonotype was observed at least ten times. The chain has TRBV7-9 and TRBJ1-1, with D unclear. This CDR3 region has 14 residues. Trimming pared 5 bases from V and 1 base from J, leaving 11 bases between. The germline V gene has CDR1 SEHNR and CDR2 FQNEAQ (reference sequence). The CDR3 nucleotides read TGTGCCAGCAGCCCTGATTACGGGAACACTGAAGCTTTCTTT. This sequence encodes CASSPDYGNTEAFF.

The chain uses TRBV7-2 and TRBJ2-7, with 7 bases aligning to TRBD2. This CDR3 spans 15 amino acids. The V and J ends lost 2 bases and 3 bases, in that order; junction bases with no gene match: 7. CDR1 is SGHTA, CDR2 FQGNSA, per germline. This chain's CDR3 is CASSLLADGVYEQYF. The CDR3, as DNA: TGTGCCAGCAGCTTACTAGCGGATGGAGTCTACGAGCAGTACTTC. Full variable domain (outside the CDR3, taken from reference TRBV7-2 and TRBJ2-7): GAGVSQSPSNKVTEKGKDVELRCDPISGHTALYWYRQSLGQGLEFLIYFQGNSAPDKSGLPSDRFSAERTGGSVSTLTIQRTQQEDSAVYLCASSLLADGVYEQYFGPGTRLTVT.

This clonotype was observed a handful of times. CDR3 amino acids: CASRKGELFF. CDR3 coding DNA: TGTGCCAGCAGAAAGGGGGAGCTGTTTTTT. The chain has TRBV6-6 and TRBJ2-2; D remains unclear. Germline CDR1 MNHNY, CDR2 SVGAGI (reference sequence). CDR3 length: 10 residues. Trimming took 6 bases from V and 8 from J, leaving 4 bases between them.

This clonotype was counted between two and nine times. The J gene is TRBJ2-3, the V gene TRBV7-2, with D tentatively TRBD1 (6 bases). This CDR3 contains 12 residues. Trimming removed 8 bases from V and 2 bases from J, with 8 bases in between. CDR1 SGHTA and CDR2 FQGNSA come from the germline V gene. Here the CDR3 DNA reads TGTGCCAGCGGGGGCGACACAGATACGCAGTATTTT. Translation gives CASGGDTDTQYF.

The rearrangement uses TRBV3-1 and TRBJ2-1; a possible D gene is TRBD2 (5 bases). Germline V lookup: CDR1 LGHDT, CDR2 YNNKEL (reference sequence). This CDR3 has 18 amino acids. V gave up 1 base and J gave up 0 bases, with 16 bases separating them. DNA for the CDR3: TGTGCCAGCAGCCAAGGGATCCGGACTGAGAGCTCCTACAATGAGCAGTTCTTC. This sequence encodes CASSQGIRTESSYNEQFF.

This clonotype was seen repeatedly, ten times or more. CDR3 in DNA: TGCGCCAGCAGCTTGACTGGGGGGAGCAACGAGCAGTACTTC. It codes for CASSLTGGSNEQYF. The chain joins TRBV5-1 to TRBJ2-7; perhaps TRBD2 as D (6 bases). The CDR3 runs to 14 residues. V was trimmed by 1 base and J by 5 bases, leaving 13 bases between them. Germline-derived CDR1 and CDR2 are SGHRS and YFSETQ.

This clonotype occurred many times. This chain uses TRBV7-8 with TRBJ1-2; possible D gene TRBD1, 6 bases. V was shortened by 1 base and J by 8 bases, with 8 bases between the two germline ends. The CDR3 has 12 amino acids. Germline V CDR1 and CDR2: SGHVS, FQNEAQ. DNA for the CDR3: TGTGCCAGCAGCTTAGTACAGGGAGGCTACACCTTC. Its translation: CASSLVQGGYTF.

This clonotype was counted many times. The chain links TRBV7-2 to TRBJ1-3; D is perhaps TRBD1 (5 bases). Germline CDR1 is SGHTA and CDR2 is FQGNSA. The CDR3 loop spans 15 amino acids. The V gene lost 1 base and the J gene lost 4 bases, with 11 bases spanning the gap. Here the CDR3 DNA reads TGTGCCAGCAGCTTAGGGGGGACGCCGGGAAACACCATATATTTT. Protein product: CASSLGGTPGNTIYF. Using reference TRBV7-2 and TRBJ1-3 for the parts outside the CDR3, the full variable domain is GAGVSQSPSNKVTEKGKDVELRCDPISGHTALYWYRQSLGQGLEFLIYFQGNSAPDKSGLPSDRFSAERTGGSVSTLTIQRTQQEDSAVYLCASSLGGTPGNTIYFGEGSWLTVV.

This clonotype was seen at least ten times. The chain employs TRBV9 and TRBJ2-7, with D possibly TRBD2 on 5 matching bases. Trimming pared 0 bases from V and 6 bases from J, leaving 19 bases between. The CDR3 covers 16 residues. Per the germline V gene, CDR1 is SGDLS and CDR2 is YYNGEE. CDR3 region: CASSVATRSVGSEQYF. In DNA form, the CDR3 reads TGTGCCAGCAGCGTAGCTACAAGATCCGTAGGGAGCGAGCAGTACTTC.

There are a few counts of this clonotype. This chain connects TRBV7-2 to TRBJ2-7; 7 nucleotides align to TRBD1. CDR1 and CDR2 (germline): SGHTA, FQGNSA. V was clipped by 1 base and J by 2 bases; unmatched bases: 8. The CDR3 covers 16 residues. CDR3 DNA sequence: TGTGCCAGCAGCTTAGGCGGAGGACAGGCCACCTACGAGCAGTACTTC. This gives the protein CASSLGGGQATYEQYF.